These 4 T cell receptor beta chains were sequenced from one sample in a study of T cells in Graves' hyperthyroidism and ophthalmopathy. Researchers amplified the TCR beta CDR3 regions from RNA transcripts. First-round RT-PCR of the TCR CDR3 relied on the HTBI primer set. Via MiXCR, TCRdb re-called the multiplex PCR reads, giving one row per CDR3 protein. The data hold under 300,000 distinct CDR3 sequences, with about 14% observed a single time. The specimen was blood. All receptors derive from a woman in her thirties with Graves' hyperthyroidism that later progressed to Graves' ophthalmopathy.

This clonotype was counted many times. V gene TRBV7-8 combines with J gene TRBJ2-7, with 9 nucleotides matching TRBD1. Germline V gene data show CDR1 as SGHVS and CDR2 as FQNEAQ. CDR3 length: 17 amino acids. J gave up 3 bases and V 5 bases, and 14 bases lay outside the gene matches. CDR3 bases: TGTGCCAGCAGCACAAATCCGAGGACAGGGGAGGTCTACGAGCAGTACTTC. Its protein is CASSTNPRTGEVYEQYF.

This clonotype was seen repeatedly, ten times or more. The chain has TRBV6-1 and TRBJ1-2; 8 nucleotides align to TRBD1. This CDR3 region has 17 residues. Trimming removed 5 bases from V and 6 bases from J; junction bases left unmatched: 17. Germline loops: CDR1 MNHNS, CDR2 SASEGT. CDR3 sequence reads: CASSKLPGQAVSNGYTF. The CDR3 DNA sequence: TGTGCCAGCAGTAAACTTCCGGGACAGGCGGTTTCGAATGGCTACACCTTC.

This clonotype was found many times. The V and J genes are TRBV24-1 and TRBJ1-2; no definite D call. This CDR3 contains 14 residues. The ends were cut back, 4 bases at V and 1 base at J, with 9 bases in the middle. Germline V lookup: CDR1 KGHDR, CDR2 SFDVKD. The CDR3 nucleotides read TGTGCCACCAGTGAGGGAGGAGGTAACTATGGCTACACCTTC. Encoded protein: CATSEGGGNYGYTF.

Only a few counts were recorded for this clonotype. Sequence at one end of the junction differs from germline and may be a read error. The rearrangement uses TRBV20-1 and TRBJ2-2, with a tentative D call TRBD2 (5 bases). This CDR3 comprises 13 residues. CDR1 and CDR2 (germline): DFQATT, SNEGSKA (reference sequence). The CDR3 region has the DNA TGCAGTGCTAGAGACCGACCGACCGGGGAGCTGGTTTTT. As protein: CSARDRPTGELVF.